Following are 21 T cell receptor beta chains from one sample sequenced in a study of T cells after yellow fever vaccination. TCRdb ran MiXCR on the 5' RACE reads and lists one entry per CDR3 protein. The table lists 450,000 to 550,000 distinct CDR3 sequences, over 15% of them singletons. The starting material was PBMCs, obtained 15 days after the yellow fever booster vaccination. The receptors here all came from a man aged 30 to 39 who received the YFV17D yellow fever vaccine.

Points on this clonotype: A read error may account for a junction end that differs from germline. The rearrangement uses TRBV20-1 and TRBJ2-5; D not certain. Germline values: CDR1 DFQATT, CDR2 SNEGSKA (reference sequence). This CDR3 region has 12 residues. The DNA for the CDR3 is TGCAGTGCCAGAGAGATTCGGGAGACCCAGTACTTC. This encodes CSAREIRETQYF.

This chain connects TRBV28 to TRBJ1-2; D call uncertain. V was clipped by 5 bases and J by 8 bases, with 12 bases between them. Germline CDR1 and CDR2: MDHEN and SYDVKM. The CDR3 loop spans 12 amino acids. DNA for the CDR3: TGTGCCAGCAGTAGAGGGCAGGAGGGCTACACCTTC. This codes for CASSRGQEGYTF.

This clonotype was counted many times. V and J are TRBV7-2 and TRBJ1-1, with D possibly being TRBD1 (6 bases). CDR3 length equals 13 residues. Trimming removed 5 bases from V and 5 bases from J, with 12 bases in between. Germline-derived CDR1 and CDR2 are SGHTA and FQGNSA. The CDR3 spells CASSPGGRTEAFF. CDR3 nucleotides: TGTGCCAGCAGCCCCGGGGGCAGGACTGAAGCTTTCTTT.

The chain recombines TRBV6-2 or TRBV6-3 with TRBJ2-7; TRBD2 matches 8 bases. Germline values: CDR1 MNHEY, CDR2 SVGEGT. The J segment lost 2 bases and the V segment lost 0 bases, leaving 3 bases of the junction unmatched. This CDR3 has 15 amino acids. The CDR3 DNA follows: TGTGCCAGCAGTTACTCCAGCGGGAGCACCTACGAGCAGTACTTC. Amino acids: CASSYSSGSTYEQYF.

This clonotype was observed at least ten times. The chain is built from TRBV5-1 and TRBJ2-7; no clear D gene. The CDR3 contains 13 residues. Looked up from germline, CDR1 is SGHRS and CDR2 is YFSETQ. With 5 bases removed from V and 1 base from J, the gap between germline ends came to 10 bases. CDR3 in DNA: TGCGCCAGCAGACAAGGGTATTCCTACGAGCAGTACTTC. Translating it yields CASRQGYSYEQYF.

The chain combines TRBV6-2 or TRBV6-3 with TRBJ2-1; D unresolved. Trimming removed 7 bases from V and 0 bases from J, with 7 bases in between. Germline lookup yields CDR1 MNHEY and CDR2 SVGEGT. The CDR3 length is 13 residues. The CDR3 region has the DNA TGTGCCAGCAAGGATTCCTCCTACAATGAGCAGTTCTTC. Translation: CASKDSSYNEQFF.

This clonotype has more than one count but fewer than ten. This chain joins TRBV7-2 and TRBJ2-3, with D unresolved. The CDR3 has 13 residues. Trimming took off 5 bases at V and 2 bases at J, with 8 bases between the two ends. CDR1 SGHTA and CDR2 FQGNSA come from the germline V gene. The CDR3 DNA follows: TGTGCCAGCAGCCAGAACCCCACAGATACGCAGTATTTT. Translated, it gives CASSQNPTDTQYF.

This clonotype was found a few times. The V and J genes are TRBV20-1 and TRBJ2-7, with D hard to call. The CDR3 is 13 residues long. Germline CDR1 is DFQATT and CDR2 is SNEGSKA (reference sequence). The germline V and J ends were trimmed by 5 bases and 5 bases, with 16 bases remaining between them. The CDR3 DNA reads as TGCAGTGCTCCCGGCCAAGGCGAGGACGAGCAGTACTTC. Translating gives CSAPGQGEDEQYF.

This clonotype came up a few times. The rearrangement uses TRBV6-1 and TRBJ2-2; no firm D call. Germline CDR1 MNHNS, CDR2 SASEGT. V was trimmed by 10 bases and J by 4 bases, leaving 16 bases between them. The CDR3 consists of 14 residues. The CDR3 region has the DNA TGTGCCACCGCTGGAATGGGCGGCACCGGGGAGCTGTTTTTT. Residues: CATAGMGGTGELFF.

This clonotype was counted between two and nine times. The gene calls are TRBV27 and TRBJ2-1; possible D gene TRBD1, 6 bases. The CDR3 runs 13 residues. The germline CDR1 and CDR2 sequences are MNHEY and SMNVEV (reference sequence). Deletions cut 3 bases from V and 7 bases from J, with 10 bases between. In nucleotides, the CDR3 is TGTGCCAGCAGTTTCCTCAGGGGTAATGAGCAGTTCTTC. Translating it yields CASSFLRGNEQFF.

This clonotype appeared a few times. CDR3 DNA sequence: TGTGCCAGCACCCCGAACCTCAGCACAGATACGCAGTATTTT. Protein product: CASTPNLSTDTQYF. The chain is built from TRBV12-3 or TRBV12-4 and TRBJ2-3; D is uncertain. CDR3 length equals 14 residues. Trimming stripped 7 bases from V and 0 bases from J, with 11 bases between.

This sequence joins TRBV24-1 and TRBJ2-1, with a possible D match to TRBD1 (5 bases). The germline V gene has CDR1 KGHDR and CDR2 SFDVKD. CDR3 length: 17 residues. Deletions cut 4 bases from V and 2 bases from J, with 17 bases between. CDR3 nucleotides: TGTGCCACCAGTGACTCGCCCCCTAGGACACCCTACAATGAGCAGTTCTTC. It specifies CATSDSPPRTPYNEQFF.

The J gene is TRBJ2-1, the V gene TRBV18; 9 positions agree with TRBD1. The V gene's germline CDR1 is KGHSH and CDR2 LQKENI. The CDR3 spans 16 residues. V shed 3 bases and J 9 bases; nucleotides not matched to a gene: 12. CDR3 amino acids: CASSPTGQGAGGEQFF. The DNA of the CDR3 is TGTGCCAGCTCACCTACGGGACAGGGAGCCGGGGGTGAGCAGTTCTTC.

The chain links TRBV7-3 to TRBJ1-1; no clear D gene. Germline V gives CDR1 SGHTA, CDR2 FQGTGA. CDR3 length: 13 residues. The ends were cut back, 1 base at V and 0 bases at J, with 3 bases in the middle. The CDR3 loop is CASSLMLNTEAFF. The CDR3 nucleotides read TGTGCCAGCAGCTTAATGCTGAACACTGAAGCTTTCTTT.

This chain joins TRBV6-5 and TRBJ2-7; 10 bases agree with TRBD1. Germline CDR1 is MNHEY and CDR2 is SVGAGI. This CDR3 spans 14 amino acids. The trim removed 6 bases at V and 5 bases at J, leaving 7 bases unmatched. CDR3 sequence (DNA): TGTGCCAGCAGCTTCGGACAGGGGGAAAACGAGCAGTACTTC. As protein: CASSFGQGENEQYF.

The chain has TRBV3-1 and TRBJ2-3, with D tentatively TRBD2 (8 bases). The CDR3 totals 16 residues. Germline loops: CDR1 LGHDT, CDR2 YNNKEL (reference sequence). V dropped 3 bases and J dropped 4 bases, with 17 bases sitting between them. The CDR3 DNA sequence: TGTGCCAGCAGCCATGGACCGGGAGGGACAGCAGATACGCAGTATTTT. Translated, it gives CASSHGPGGTADTQYF.

This clonotype was detected only a few times. The chain has TRBV5-1 and TRBJ2-1, with D unresolved. CDR3 length: 12 residues. Germline V lookup: CDR1 SGHRS, CDR2 YFSETQ. Trimming removed 0 bases at V and 8 bases at J, with 6 bases between. This chain's CDR3 is CASSLASYEQFF. CDR3 coding DNA: TGCGCCAGCAGCTTGGCCTCCTATGAGCAGTTCTTC.

This clonotype has more than one count but fewer than ten. This chain uses TRBV9 with TRBJ2-1; 14 positions agree with TRBD2. This CDR3 has 17 residues. From germline, CDR1 is SGDLS and CDR2 YYNGEE. V trimming: 3 bases; J trimming: 10 bases; junction bases outside the gene matches: 12. CDR3 loop: CASSETSGLAGVREQFF. The CDR3 bases are TGTGCCAGCAGCGAGACCTCGGGACTAGCGGGAGTTCGAGAGCAGTTCTTC. Variable domain in full (rest from reference TRBV9 and TRBJ2-1): DSGVTQTPKHLITATGQRVTLRCSPRSGDLSVYWYQQSLDQGLQFLIQYYNGEERAKGNILERFSAQQFPDLHSELNLSSLELGDSALYFCASSETSGLAGVREQFFGPGTRLTVL.

The table lists this clonotype with many counts. V usage is TRBV7-3 and J usage is TRBJ2-1, with 9 bases lining up with TRBD2. Germline CDR1 is SGHTA and CDR2 is FQGTGA. This CDR3 region has 15 residues. J gave up 2 bases and V 7 bases, and 6 bases lay outside the gene matches. The CDR3 sequence: CASKVSGSPYNEQFF. The CDR3 DNA is TGTGCCAGCAAAGTTAGCGGGAGTCCCTACAATGAGCAGTTCTTC.

This clonotype has a handful of counts. J is TRBJ1-1 and V is TRBV12-3 or TRBV12-4, with unresolved D. CDR3 length: 13 residues. V was shortened by 3 bases and J by 2 bases, with 7 bases between the two germline ends. The CDR3 DNA sequence: TGTGCCAGCAGTTTTAGGGAAAACACTGAAGCTTTCTTT. It is translated as CASSFRENTEAFF.

The chain is built from TRBV7-3 and TRBJ2-2, with 8 bases lining up with TRBD1. This CDR3 is 14 amino acids long. Germline CDR1 and CDR2: SGHTA and FQGTGA. With V trimmed by 3 bases and J by 5 bases, 2 bases remained unmatched. CDR3: CASSFDRGTGELFF. In DNA form, the CDR3 reads TGTGCCAGCAGCTTTGACAGGGGAACCGGGGAGCTGTTTTTT.